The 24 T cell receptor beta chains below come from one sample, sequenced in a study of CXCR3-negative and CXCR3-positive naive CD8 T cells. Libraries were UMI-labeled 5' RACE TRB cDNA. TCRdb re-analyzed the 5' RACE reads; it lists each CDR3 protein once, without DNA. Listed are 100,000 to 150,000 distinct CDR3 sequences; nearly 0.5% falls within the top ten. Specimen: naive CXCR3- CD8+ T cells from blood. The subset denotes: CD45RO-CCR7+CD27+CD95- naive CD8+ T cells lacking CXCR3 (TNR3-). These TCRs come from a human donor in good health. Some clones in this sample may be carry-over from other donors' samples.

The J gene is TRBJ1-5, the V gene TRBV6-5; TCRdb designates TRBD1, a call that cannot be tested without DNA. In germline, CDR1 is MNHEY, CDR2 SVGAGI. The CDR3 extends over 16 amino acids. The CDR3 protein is CAGSPRPGTGYQPQHF.

The CDR3 spells CASSTYYLAGGYNEQFF. This chain uses TRBV19 with TRBJ2-1; TCRdb reports TRBD2, a call that lacks DNA to check it against. CDR1 is LNHDA, CDR2 SQIVND, per germline (reference sequence). The CDR3 sequence is 17 residues long.

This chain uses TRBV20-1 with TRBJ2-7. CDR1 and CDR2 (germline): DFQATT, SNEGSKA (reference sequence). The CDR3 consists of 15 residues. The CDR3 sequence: CSAQYLFVTTYEQYF.

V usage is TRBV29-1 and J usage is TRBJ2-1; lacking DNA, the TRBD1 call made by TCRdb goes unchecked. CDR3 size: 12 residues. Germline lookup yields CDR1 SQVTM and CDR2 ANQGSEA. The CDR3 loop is CSVGAEHNEQFF.

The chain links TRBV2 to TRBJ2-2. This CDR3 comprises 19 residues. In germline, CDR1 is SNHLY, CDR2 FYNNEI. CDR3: CASGQDPFELNVNTGELFF.

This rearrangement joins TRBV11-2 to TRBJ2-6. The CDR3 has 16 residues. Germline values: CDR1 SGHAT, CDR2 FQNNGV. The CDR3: CASSLAQGSGANVLTF.

This CDR3 reads CASSLSDYLTDTQYF. The chain employs TRBV12-3 or TRBV12-4 and TRBJ2-3; the D gene TCRdb calls, TRBD2, cannot be checked with no DNA. The CDR3 is 15 amino acids.

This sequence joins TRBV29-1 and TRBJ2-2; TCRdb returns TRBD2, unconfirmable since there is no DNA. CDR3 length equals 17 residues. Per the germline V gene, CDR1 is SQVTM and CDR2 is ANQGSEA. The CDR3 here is CSVEIAGGTWGTGELFF.

CDR3 protein: CASSSGQGANYGYTF. The chain couples TRBV7-6 to TRBJ1-2; the TCRdb call, TRBD1, lacks DNA for checking. The CDR3 spans 15 residues. Germline assignment: CDR1 SGHVS and CDR2 FNYEAQ.

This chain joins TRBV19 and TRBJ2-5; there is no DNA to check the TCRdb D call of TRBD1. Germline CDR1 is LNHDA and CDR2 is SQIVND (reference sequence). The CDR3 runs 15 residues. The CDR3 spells CASSRTGTPQETQYF. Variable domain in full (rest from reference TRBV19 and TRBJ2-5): DGGITQSPKYLFRKEGQNVTLSCEQNLNHDAMYWYRQDPGQGLRLIYYSQIVNDFQKGDIAEGYSVSREKKESFPLTVTSAQKNPTAFYLCASSRTGTPQETQYFGPGTRLLVL.

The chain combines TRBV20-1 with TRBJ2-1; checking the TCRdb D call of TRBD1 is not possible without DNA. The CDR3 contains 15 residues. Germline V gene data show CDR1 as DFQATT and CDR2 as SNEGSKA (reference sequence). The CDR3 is CSAAPREWSYNEQFF.

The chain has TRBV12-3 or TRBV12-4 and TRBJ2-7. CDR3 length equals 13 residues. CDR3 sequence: CASSLAGYYEQYF.

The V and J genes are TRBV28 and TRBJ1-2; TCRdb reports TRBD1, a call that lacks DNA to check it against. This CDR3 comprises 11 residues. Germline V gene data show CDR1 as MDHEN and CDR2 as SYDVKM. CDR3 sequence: CASSRDPGYTF.

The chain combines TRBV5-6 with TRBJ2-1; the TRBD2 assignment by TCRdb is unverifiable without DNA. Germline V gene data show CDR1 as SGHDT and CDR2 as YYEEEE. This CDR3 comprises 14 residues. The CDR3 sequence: CASGPPGGPIEQFF.

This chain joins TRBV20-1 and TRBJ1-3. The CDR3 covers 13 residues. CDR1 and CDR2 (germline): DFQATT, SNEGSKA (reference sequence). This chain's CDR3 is CSALAAVWNTIYF.

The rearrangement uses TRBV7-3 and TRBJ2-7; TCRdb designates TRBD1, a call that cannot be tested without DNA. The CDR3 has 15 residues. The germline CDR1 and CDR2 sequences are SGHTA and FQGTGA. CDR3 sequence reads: CASSLCGGDSYEQYF.

CDR3: CSVVLWTDSYEQYF. The V and J genes are TRBV29-1 and TRBJ2-7; TCRdb returns TRBD1, unconfirmable since there is no DNA. Germline values: CDR1 SQVTM, CDR2 ANQGSEA. The CDR3 is 14 amino acids.

The CDR3 protein is CASSQEAGYSYEQYF. The V call is TRBV14, the J call TRBJ2-7; TCRdb's assignment of TRBD1 cannot be checked, as there is no DNA. The CDR3 totals 15 residues. Per germline, CDR1 SGHDN and CDR2 FVKESK.

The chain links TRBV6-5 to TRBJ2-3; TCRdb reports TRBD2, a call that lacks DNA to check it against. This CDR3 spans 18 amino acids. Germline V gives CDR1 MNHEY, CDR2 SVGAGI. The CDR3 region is CASSHELAGGTRTDTQYF.

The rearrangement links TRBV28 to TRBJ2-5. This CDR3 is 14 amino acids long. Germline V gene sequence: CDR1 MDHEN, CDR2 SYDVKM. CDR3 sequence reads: CASSLEVYQETQYF. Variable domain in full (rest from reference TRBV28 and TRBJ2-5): DVKVTQSSRYLVKRTGEKVFLECVQDMDHENMFWYRQDPGLGLRLIYFSYDVKMKEKGDIPEGYSVSREKKERFSLILESASTNQTSMYLCASSLEVYQETQYFGPGTRLLVL.

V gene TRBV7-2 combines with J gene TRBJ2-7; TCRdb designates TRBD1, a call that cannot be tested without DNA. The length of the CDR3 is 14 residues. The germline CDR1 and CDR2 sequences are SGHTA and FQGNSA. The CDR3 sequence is CASSLGRGAYEQYF.

CDR3 protein: CASSLPPDTSTDTQYF. The rearrangement uses TRBV12-3 or TRBV12-4 and TRBJ2-3; there is no DNA to check the TCRdb D call of TRBD2. This CDR3 contains 16 residues.

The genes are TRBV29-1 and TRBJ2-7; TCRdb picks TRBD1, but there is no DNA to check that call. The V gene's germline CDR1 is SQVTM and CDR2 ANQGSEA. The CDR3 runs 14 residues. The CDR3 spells CSVSTGGRRDIQYF.

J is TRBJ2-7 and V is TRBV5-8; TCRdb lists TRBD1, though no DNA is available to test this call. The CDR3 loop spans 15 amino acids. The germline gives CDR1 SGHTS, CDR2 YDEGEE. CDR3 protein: CASSLRDILGVEQYF.